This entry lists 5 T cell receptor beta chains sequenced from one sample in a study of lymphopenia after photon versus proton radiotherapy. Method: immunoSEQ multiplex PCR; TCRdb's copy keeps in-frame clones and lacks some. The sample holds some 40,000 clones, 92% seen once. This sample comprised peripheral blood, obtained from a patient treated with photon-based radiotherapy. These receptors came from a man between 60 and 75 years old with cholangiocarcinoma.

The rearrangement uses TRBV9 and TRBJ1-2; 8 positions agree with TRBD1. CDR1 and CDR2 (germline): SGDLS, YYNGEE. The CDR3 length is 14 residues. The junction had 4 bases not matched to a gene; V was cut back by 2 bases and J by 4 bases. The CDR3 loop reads CASSVGQGPYGYTF. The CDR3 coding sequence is TGTGCCAGCAGCGTCGGACAGGGACCCTATGGCTACACCTTC.

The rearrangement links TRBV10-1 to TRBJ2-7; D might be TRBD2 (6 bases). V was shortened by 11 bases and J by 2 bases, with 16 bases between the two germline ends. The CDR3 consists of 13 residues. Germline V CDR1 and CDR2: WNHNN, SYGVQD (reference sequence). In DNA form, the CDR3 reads TGCGCCGGTAGGGACTTTCCCCCCTACGAGCAGTACTTC. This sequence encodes CAGRDFPPYEQYF.

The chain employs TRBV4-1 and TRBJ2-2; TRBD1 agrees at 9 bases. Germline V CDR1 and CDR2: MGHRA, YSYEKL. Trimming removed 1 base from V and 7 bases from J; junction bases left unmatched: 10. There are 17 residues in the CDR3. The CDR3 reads CASSQVRTGGNDGELFF. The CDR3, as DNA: TGCGCCAGCAGCCAAGTTCGAACAGGGGGCAATGACGGGGAGCTGTTTTTT.

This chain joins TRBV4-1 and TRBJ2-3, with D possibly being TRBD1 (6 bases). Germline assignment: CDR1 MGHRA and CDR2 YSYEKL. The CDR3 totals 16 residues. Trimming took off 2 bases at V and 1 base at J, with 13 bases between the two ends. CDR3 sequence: CASSQSPAGGTDTQYF. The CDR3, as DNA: TGCGCCAGCAGCCAATCCCCAGCAGGGGGCACAGATACGCAGTATTTT.

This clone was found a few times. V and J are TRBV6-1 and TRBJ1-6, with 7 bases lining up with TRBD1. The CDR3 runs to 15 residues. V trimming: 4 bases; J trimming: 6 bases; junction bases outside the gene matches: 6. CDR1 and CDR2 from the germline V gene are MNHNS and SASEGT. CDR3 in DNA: TGTGCCAGCAGTGGAAGGGAGGGGGCTAATTCACCCCTCCACTTT. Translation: CASSGREGANSPLHF.